A single sample is the source of the 21 T cell receptor beta chains below, sequenced in a study of identifying expanded T cells in peripheral blood. Using immunoSEQ multiplex PCR, the repertoire was profiled, and TCRdb retains in-frame clones only, with some absent. The sample shows 100,000 to 150,000 clones, more than 80% of them seen only once. Sequencing was performed on blood. Every receptor here comes from a person between 18 and 69 years old in good health.

This rearrangement joins TRBV5-1 to TRBJ2-7; D might be TRBD1 (6 bases). CDR3 length: 17 residues. The V and J ends lost 4 bases and 2 bases respectively, with 22 bases between them. CDR1 is SGHRS and CDR2 is YFSETQ in the germline V gene. CDR3 region: CASSVFPSTGSTYEQYF. As DNA, the CDR3 is TGCGCCAGCAGCGTCTTCCCTTCGACAGGATCCACCTACGAGCAGTACTTC.

The V call is TRBV7-2, the J call TRBJ1-4; D is unresolved. Germline-derived CDR1 and CDR2 are SGHTA and FQGNSA. The CDR3 is made up of 16 amino acids. Trimming removed 3 bases at V and 12 bases at J, with 23 bases between. CDR3 DNA sequence: TGTGCCAGCAGCTTGAGTCACTCTTCCGGCCAGCCGGAACTGTTTTTT. It translates to CASSLSHSSGQPELFF.

This rearrangement joins TRBV6-6 to TRBJ2-7; TRBD1 agrees at 9 bases. The CDR3 has 14 amino acids. Trimming removed 2 bases from V and 5 bases from J; junction bases left unmatched: 4. Germline V gives CDR1 MNHNY, CDR2 SVGAGI (reference sequence). For the CDR3, the DNA is TGTGCCAGCAGTTACGATGGACAGGGGAACGAGCAGTACTTC. The encoded protein is CASSYDGQGNEQYF.

The chain recombines TRBV30 with TRBJ1-5; no firm D call. V lost 0 bases, J lost 2 bases, and 23 bases lay in between. This CDR3 contains 19 residues. Germline V gene data show CDR1 as GTSNPN and CDR2 as SVGIG (reference sequence). This chain's CDR3 is CAWSVRWFTGNGGNQPQHF. CDR3 bases: TGTGCCTGGAGTGTACGCTGGTTCACGGGGAATGGTGGCAATCAGCCCCAGCATTTT.

The chain couples TRBV30 to TRBJ2-5; D not certain. Trimming cost V 0 bases and J 5 bases, with 13 bases left between them. Per the germline V gene, CDR1 is GTSNPN and CDR2 is SVGIG (reference sequence). The length of the CDR3 is 14 residues. The CDR3 nucleotides read TGTGCCTGGAGTGTCACAGCGTGGGTGGAGACCCAGTACTTC. This codes for CAWSVTAWVETQYF. Variable domain in full (rest from reference TRBV30 and TRBJ2-5): SQTIHQWPATLVQPVGSPLSLECTVEGTSNPNLYWYRQAAGRGLQLLFYSVGIGQISSEVPQNLSASRPQDRQFILSSKKLLLSDSGFYLCAWSVTAWVETQYFGPGTRLLVL.

This clone was found once. This rearrangement joins TRBV19 to TRBJ1-1, with D maybe TRBD1 (5 bases). The CDR3 is 15 amino acids. Looked up from germline, CDR1 is LNHDA and CDR2 is SQIVND (reference sequence). The V end lost 0 bases, the J end lost 3 bases, and 11 bases lay between the germline ends. CDR3 residues: CASSIEARGYTEAFF. DNA of the CDR3: TGTGCCAGTAGTATAGAGGCGCGGGGGTACACTGAAGCTTTCTTT.

This clone was found a few times. V is TRBV5-1 and J is TRBJ2-5; D might be TRBD2 (6 bases). Trimming removed 4 bases from V and 3 bases from J, with 16 bases in between. The CDR3 is made up of 15 amino acids. From germline, CDR1 is SGHRS and CDR2 YFSETQ. This chain's CDR3 is CASSPWDGSKETQYF. The CDR3 region has the DNA TGCGCCAGCAGCCCGTGGGACGGGAGCAAAGAGACCCAGTACTTC.

This rearrangement joins TRBV13 to TRBJ2-5; D not certain. Trimming took off 5 bases at V and 3 bases at J, with 7 bases between the two ends. Germline V lookup: CDR1 PRHDT, CDR2 FYEKMQ (reference sequence). The CDR3 extends over 12 amino acids. The CDR3 spells CASSAQKETQYF. The CDR3, as DNA: TGTGCCAGCAGCGCACAGAAAGAGACCCAGTACTTC.

On this clone itself: The junction and the germline gene differ at one end; a read error may be behind it. The rearrangement links TRBV20-1 to TRBJ1-2; D gene unclear. Looked up from germline, CDR1 is DFQATT and CDR2 is SNEGSKA (reference sequence). The CDR3 loop spans 10 amino acids. CDR3 loop: CSARTDGYTF. In DNA, the CDR3 is TGCAGCGCTAGAACGGATGGCTACACCTTC.

The rearrangement joins TRBV5-1 to TRBJ2-7, with D hard to call. There are 12 residues in the CDR3. Germline V gives CDR1 SGHRS, CDR2 YFSETQ. V was cut by 0 bases and J by 4 bases, with 5 bases left in between. CDR3 amino acids: CASSLVPYEQYF. Here the CDR3 DNA reads TGCGCCAGCAGCTTGGTACCTTACGAGCAGTACTTC. Full variable domain (rest looked up from reference TRBV5-1 and TRBJ2-7): KAGVTQTPRYLIKTRGQQVTLSCSPISGHRSVSWYQQTPGQGLQFLFEYFSETQRNKGNFPGRFSGRQFSNSRSEMNVSTLELGDSALYLCASSLVPYEQYFGPGTRLTVT.

The chain recombines TRBV7-6 with TRBJ2-5; D may correspond to TRBD1 or TRBD2 (5 bases each). The J call may be wrong; the DNA end is better matched by TRBJ2-7. The CDR3 runs 16 residues. Looked up from germline, CDR1 is SGHVS and CDR2 is FNYEAQ. The CDR3 bases are TGTGCCAGCAGCTCCTACCCCCGGGACCCGGTCTACGAGCAGTACTTC. This encodes CASSSYPRDPVYEQYF.

CDR3 loop: CASSFRGGTLSYEQYF. The CDR3 DNA is TGTGCCAGCAGCTTTAGGGGGGGGACACTCTCCTACGAGCAGTACTTC. The genes are TRBV5-4 and TRBJ2-7; TRBD2 might be the D (7 bases). The CDR3 has 16 residues. Between the trimmed V and J ends, which lost 2 bases and 0 bases, there was a span of 15 bases. Germline assignment: CDR1 SGHNT and CDR2 YYREEE (reference sequence).

V gene TRBV7-9 combines with J gene TRBJ1-2; D gene ambiguous. Germline values: CDR1 SEHNR, CDR2 FQNEAQ (reference sequence). The CDR3 length is 12 residues. Trimming took off 1 base at V and 3 bases at J, with 3 bases between the two ends. This CDR3 reads CASSLGDYGYTF. The CDR3 region has the DNA TGTGCCAGCAGCTTAGGGGACTATGGCTACACCTTC.

On this clone: The sample carries other DNA sequences with the same CDR3. CDR3 DNA: TGTGCCAGCAGTGACGGGACTAGCGGGGGGAATGAGCAGTTCTTC. It encodes CASSDGTSGGNEQFF. This chain uses TRBV6-4 with TRBJ2-1; TRBD2 aligns across 15 bases. This CDR3 contains 15 residues. CDR1 MRHNA and CDR2 SNTAGT come from the germline V gene. V gave up 2 bases and J gave up 7 bases; unmatched junction bases: 0.

The rearrangement uses TRBV18 and TRBJ1-2; 7 bases map to TRBD1. The CDR3 consists of 14 residues. CDR1 KGHSH and CDR2 LQKENI come from the germline V gene. With V trimmed by 2 bases and J by 12 bases, 12 bases remained unmatched. Here the CDR3 reads CASSPIPTGERDTF. CDR3 DNA: TGTGCCAGCTCACCAATCCCTACAGGGGAACGCGACACCTTC.

The chain carries TRBV5-1 and TRBJ1-1, with D unclear. V was cut by 3 bases and J by 5 bases, with 5 bases left in between. Germline V gives CDR1 SGHRS, CDR2 YFSETQ. The CDR3 is 11 amino acids. In nucleotides, the CDR3 is TGCGCCAGCAGCTCAGAAACTGAAGCTTTCTTT. Protein sequence: CASSSETEAFF.

The J gene is TRBJ2-5, the V gene TRBV19; 7 positions agree with TRBD1. V shed 3 bases, J shed 2 bases, and the junction held 9 bases outside the gene matches. The CDR3 is made up of 16 amino acids. Looked up from germline, CDR1 is LNHDA and CDR2 is SQIVND (reference sequence). The CDR3 sequence: CASSMWTGHLQETQYF. CDR3 DNA: TGTGCCAGTAGTATGTGGACAGGCCACTTGCAAGAGACCCAGTACTTC.

This clone was observed once. This chain links TRBV10-1 with TRBJ2-1; 13 positions agree with TRBD2. With 4 bases clipped from V and 4 bases from J, the junction kept 7 bases outside the gene matches. Germline CDR1 reads WNHNN; CDR2 reads SYGVQD (reference sequence). The CDR3 has 17 amino acids. CDR3 region: CASSGWTSGGAYNEQFF. For the CDR3, the DNA is TGCGCCAGCAGTGGATGGACTAGCGGGGGAGCGTACAATGAGCAGTTCTTC.

This clone was recorded only once. The gene calls are TRBV7-9 and TRBJ1-1; no reliable D call. Trimming pared 5 bases from V and 9 bases from J, leaving 13 bases between. This CDR3 spans 12 amino acids. CDR1 is SEHNR, CDR2 FQNEAQ, per germline (reference sequence). CDR3 region: CASSPEYLQAFF. The CDR3 nucleotides read TGTGCCAGCAGCCCTGAATACCTCCAAGCTTTCTTT.

The rearrangement uses TRBV6-1 and TRBJ2-7, with no clear D. Germline lookup yields CDR1 MNHNS and CDR2 SASEGT. V lost 7 bases, J lost 3 bases, and 7 bases lay in between. This CDR3 region has 11 residues. CDR3: CASTLYYEQYF. In DNA, the CDR3 is TGTGCCAGCACACTATACTACGAGCAGTACTTC.

The chain recombines TRBV28 with TRBJ1-5; possible D gene TRBD1, 5 bases. V lost 10 bases and J 11 bases, leaving 21 bases between the germline ends. The CDR3 extends over 13 amino acids. Germline V gene data show CDR1 as MDHEN and CDR2 as SYDVKM. The CDR3 loop is CATSGGVGSAQHF. CDR3 in DNA: TGTGCCACCTCAGGAGGGGTCGGATCAGCCCAGCATTTT.